This T cell receptor (beta chain) emerged from a study of vaccination and CD4 T cells after COVID-19. Regarding this clonotype: Its antigen is not identified. A junction end diverges from the germline sequence, so it may reflect a read error.

Cultured CD4+ T cell DNA was sequenced using the Oncomine TCR Beta short-read assay. MiXCR was run by TCRdb on the PCR reads, yielding one entry per CDR3 protein. The sample includes more than 15,000 distinct CDR3 sequences, 45% to 65% seen only once; the top ten take 11%. Treatment denoted: approximately nine-day PBMC culture with coronavirus spike peptide pools or control peptides (ViraFEST assay). This CDR3 is built from 16 residues. Germline CDR1 SSHAT, CDR2 FNYEAQ (reference sequence). The V gene is TRBV7-7, the J gene TRBJ2-5; tentatively, D is TRBD1 or TRBD2 (5 bases each). The TCR was taken from a human donor who had recovered from COVID-19. The sample was CD4+ T cells from blood, cultured in vitro. The CDR3 is CASSPRAGRPGETQYF. The CDR3 nucleotides read TGTGCTAGCAGCCCTCGGGCAGGGAGACCAGGAGAGACCCAGTACTTC.